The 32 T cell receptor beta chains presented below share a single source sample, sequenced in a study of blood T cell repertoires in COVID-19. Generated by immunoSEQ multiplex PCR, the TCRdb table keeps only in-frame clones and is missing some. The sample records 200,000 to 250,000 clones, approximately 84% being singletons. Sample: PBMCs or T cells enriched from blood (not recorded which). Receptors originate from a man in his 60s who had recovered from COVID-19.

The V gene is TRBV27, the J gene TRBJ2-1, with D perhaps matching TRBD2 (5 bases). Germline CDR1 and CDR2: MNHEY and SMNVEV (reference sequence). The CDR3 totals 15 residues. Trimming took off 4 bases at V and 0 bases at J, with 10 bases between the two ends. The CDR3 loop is CASSWTHSSYNEQFF. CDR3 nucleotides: TGTGCCAGCAGTTGGACTCATAGCTCCTACAATGAGCAGTTCTTC.

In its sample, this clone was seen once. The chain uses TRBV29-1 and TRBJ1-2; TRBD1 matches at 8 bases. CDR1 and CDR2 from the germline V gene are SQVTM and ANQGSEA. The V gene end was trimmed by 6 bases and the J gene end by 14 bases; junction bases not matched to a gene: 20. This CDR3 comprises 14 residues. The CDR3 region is CSVEETGTGDSYTF. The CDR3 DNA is TGCAGCGTGGAGGAGACCGGGACAGGCGACTCCTATACCTTC.

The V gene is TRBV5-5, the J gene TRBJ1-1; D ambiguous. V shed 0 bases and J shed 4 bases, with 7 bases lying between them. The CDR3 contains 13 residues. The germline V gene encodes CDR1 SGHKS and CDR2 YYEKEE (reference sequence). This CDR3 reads CASSLAGVTEAFF. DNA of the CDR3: TGTGCCAGCAGCTTGGCCGGGGTCACTGAAGCTTTCTTT.

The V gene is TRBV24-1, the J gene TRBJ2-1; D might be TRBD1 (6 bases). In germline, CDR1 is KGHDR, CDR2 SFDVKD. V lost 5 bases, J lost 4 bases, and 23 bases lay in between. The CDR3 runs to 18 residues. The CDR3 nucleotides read TGTGCCACCAGTGTCGCTGAGGCGGGCAGGGGCAGTTACAATGAGCAGTTCTTC. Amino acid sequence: CATSVAEAGRGSYNEQFF.

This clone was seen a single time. CDR3 sequence: CASSYLQGGGYGYTF. For the CDR3, the DNA is TGTGCCAGCAGTTACCTCCAGGGCGGTGGGTATGGCTACACCTTC. The chain links TRBV6-5 to TRBJ1-2; D is perhaps TRBD1 (5 bases). This CDR3 has 15 residues. CDR1 and CDR2 (germline): MNHEY, SVGAGI. The V gene lost 2 bases and the J gene lost 5 bases, with 15 bases spanning the gap.

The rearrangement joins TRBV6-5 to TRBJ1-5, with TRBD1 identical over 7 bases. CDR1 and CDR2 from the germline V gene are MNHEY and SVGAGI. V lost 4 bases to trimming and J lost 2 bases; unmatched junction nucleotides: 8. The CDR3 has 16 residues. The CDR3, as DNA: TGTGCCAGCAGTTTTCGACAGGGTGGGGGCAATCAGCCCCAGCATTTT. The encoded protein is CASSFRQGGGNQPQHF.

The CDR3 nucleotides read TGTGCCAGCAGCATGCGCCGGGACAGGGGTTCTGGCTACACCTTC. It yields the protein CASSMRRDRGSGYTF. The chain carries TRBV7-2 and TRBJ1-2; 10 positions agree with TRBD1. The CDR3 covers 15 residues. J was trimmed by 7 bases and V by 5 bases; bases with no gene match: 10. CDR1 and CDR2 (germline): SGHTA, FQGNSA.

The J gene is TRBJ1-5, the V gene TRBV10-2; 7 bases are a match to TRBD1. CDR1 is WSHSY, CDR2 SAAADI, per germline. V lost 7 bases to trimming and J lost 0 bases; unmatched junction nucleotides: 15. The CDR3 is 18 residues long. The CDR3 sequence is CASIGGRGICNSNQPQHF. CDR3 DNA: TGCGCCAGCATAGGGGGCAGGGGAATTTGCAATAGCAATCAGCCCCAGCATTTT.

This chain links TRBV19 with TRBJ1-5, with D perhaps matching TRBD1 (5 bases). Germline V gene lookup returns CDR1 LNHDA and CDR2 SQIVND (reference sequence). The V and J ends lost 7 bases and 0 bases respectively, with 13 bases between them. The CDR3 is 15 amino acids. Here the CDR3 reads CASNPGGFSNQPQHF. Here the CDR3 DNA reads TGTGCCAGTAACCCGGGGGGGTTTAGCAATCAGCCCCAGCATTTT.

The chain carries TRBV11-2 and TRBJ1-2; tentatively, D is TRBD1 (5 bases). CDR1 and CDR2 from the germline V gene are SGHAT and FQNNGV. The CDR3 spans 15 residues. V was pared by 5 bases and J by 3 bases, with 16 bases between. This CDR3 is CASSQSREAHYGYTF. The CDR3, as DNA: TGTGCCAGCAGCCAAAGCAGGGAGGCCCACTATGGCTACACCTTC.

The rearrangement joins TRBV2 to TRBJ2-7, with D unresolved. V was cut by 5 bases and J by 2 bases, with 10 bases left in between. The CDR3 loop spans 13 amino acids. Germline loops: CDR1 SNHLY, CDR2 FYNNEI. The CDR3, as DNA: TGTGCCAGCAGTCAAGGCCGGGCCTACGAGCAGTACTTC. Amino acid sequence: CASSQGRAYEQYF.

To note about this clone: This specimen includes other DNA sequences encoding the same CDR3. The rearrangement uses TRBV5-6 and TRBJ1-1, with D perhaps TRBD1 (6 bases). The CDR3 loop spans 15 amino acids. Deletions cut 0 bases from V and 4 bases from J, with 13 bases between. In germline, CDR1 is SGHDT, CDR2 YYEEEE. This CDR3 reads CASSLVGRGSTEAFF. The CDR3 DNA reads TGTGCCAGCAGCTTGGTGGGGAGGGGGAGCACTGAAGCTTTCTTT. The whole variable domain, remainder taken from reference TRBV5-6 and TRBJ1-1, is DAGVTQSPTHLIKTRGQQVTLRCSPKSGHDTVSWYQQALGQGPQFIFQYYEEEERQRGNFPDRFSGHQFPNYSSELNVNALLLGDSALYLCASSLVGRGSTEAFFGQGTRLTVV.

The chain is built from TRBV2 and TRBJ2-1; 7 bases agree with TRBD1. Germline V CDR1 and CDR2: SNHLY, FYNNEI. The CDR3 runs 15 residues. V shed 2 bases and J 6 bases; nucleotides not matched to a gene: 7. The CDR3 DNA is TGTGCCAGCAGTGAATGGGCAGGGGGTATCAATGAGCAGTTCTTC. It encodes CASSEWAGGINEQFF.

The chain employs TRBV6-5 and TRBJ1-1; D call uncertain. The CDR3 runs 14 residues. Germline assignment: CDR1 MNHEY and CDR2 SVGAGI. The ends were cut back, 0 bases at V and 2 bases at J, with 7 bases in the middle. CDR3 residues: CASSYSGVNTEAFF. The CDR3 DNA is TGTGCCAGCAGTTACTCCGGGGTCAACACTGAAGCTTTCTTT.

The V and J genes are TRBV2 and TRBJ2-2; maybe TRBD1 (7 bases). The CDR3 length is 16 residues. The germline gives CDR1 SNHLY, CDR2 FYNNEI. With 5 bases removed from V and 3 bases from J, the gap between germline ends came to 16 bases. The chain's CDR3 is CASSQEGAQDTGELFF. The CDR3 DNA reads TGTGCCAGCAGTCAGGAGGGGGCGCAAGACACCGGGGAGCTGTTTTTT.

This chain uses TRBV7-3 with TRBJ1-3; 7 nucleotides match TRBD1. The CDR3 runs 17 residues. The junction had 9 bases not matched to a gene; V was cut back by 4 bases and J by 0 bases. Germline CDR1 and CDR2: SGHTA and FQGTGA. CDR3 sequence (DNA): TGTGCCAGCAGCTCGCACCGGGACAGCGACTCTGGAAACACCATATATTTT. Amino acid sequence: CASSSHRDSDSGNTIYF.

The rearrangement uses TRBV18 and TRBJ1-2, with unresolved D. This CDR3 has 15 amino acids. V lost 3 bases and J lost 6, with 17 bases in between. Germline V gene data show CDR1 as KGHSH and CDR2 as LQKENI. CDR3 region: CASSPNRRGWDGYTF. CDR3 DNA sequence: TGTGCCAGCTCACCCAACCGCCGGGGATGGGATGGCTACACCTTC.

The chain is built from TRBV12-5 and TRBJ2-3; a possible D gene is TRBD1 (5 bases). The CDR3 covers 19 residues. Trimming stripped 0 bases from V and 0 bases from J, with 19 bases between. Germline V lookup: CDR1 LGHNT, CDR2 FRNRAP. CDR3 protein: CASGLVTLRTPLSTDTQYF. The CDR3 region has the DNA TGTGCTAGTGGTTTGGTTACGCTTCGGACACCGCTCAGCACAGATACGCAGTATTTT.

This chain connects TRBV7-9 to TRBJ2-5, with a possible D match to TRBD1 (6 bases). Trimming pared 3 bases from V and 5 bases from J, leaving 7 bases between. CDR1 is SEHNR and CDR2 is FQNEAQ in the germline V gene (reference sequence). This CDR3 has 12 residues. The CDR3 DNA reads TGTGCCAGCAGCTTTGGGGGCGAGACCCAGTACTTC. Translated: CASSFGGETQYF. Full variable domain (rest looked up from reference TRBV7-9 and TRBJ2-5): DTGVSQNPRHKITKRGQNVTFRCDPISEHNRLYWYRQTLGQGPEFLTYFQNEAQLEKSRLLSDRFSAERPKGSFSTLEIQRTEQGDSAMYLCASSFGGETQYFGPGTRLLVL.

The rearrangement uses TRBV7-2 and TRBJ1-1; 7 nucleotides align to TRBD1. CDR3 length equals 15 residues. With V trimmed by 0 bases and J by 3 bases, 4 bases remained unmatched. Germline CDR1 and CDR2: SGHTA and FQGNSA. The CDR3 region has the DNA TGTGCCAGCAGCTTAGCGAGGGGGCCGTACACTGAAGCTTTCTTT. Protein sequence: CASSLARGPYTEAFF.

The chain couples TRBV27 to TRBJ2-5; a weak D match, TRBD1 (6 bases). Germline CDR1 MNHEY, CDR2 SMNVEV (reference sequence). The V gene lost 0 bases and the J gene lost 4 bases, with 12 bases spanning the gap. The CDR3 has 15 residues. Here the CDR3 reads CASSLSMGAGETQYF. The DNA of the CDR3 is TGTGCCAGCAGTTTATCGATGGGGGCTGGAGAGACCCAGTACTTC.

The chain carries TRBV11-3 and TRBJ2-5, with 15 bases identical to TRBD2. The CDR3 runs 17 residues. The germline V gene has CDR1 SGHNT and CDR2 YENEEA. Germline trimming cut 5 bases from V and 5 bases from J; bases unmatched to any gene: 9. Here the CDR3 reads CASSLRTSGGVGETQYF. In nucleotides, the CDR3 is TGTGCCAGCAGCCTCCGGACTAGCGGGGGGGTTGGGGAGACCCAGTACTTC.

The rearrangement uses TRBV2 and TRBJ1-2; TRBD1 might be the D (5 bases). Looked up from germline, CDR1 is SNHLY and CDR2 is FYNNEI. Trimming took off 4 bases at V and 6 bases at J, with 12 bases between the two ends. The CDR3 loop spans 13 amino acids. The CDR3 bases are TGTGCCAGCAGTGCCGCAGGGAGGGATGGCTACACCTTC. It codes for CASSAAGRDGYTF.

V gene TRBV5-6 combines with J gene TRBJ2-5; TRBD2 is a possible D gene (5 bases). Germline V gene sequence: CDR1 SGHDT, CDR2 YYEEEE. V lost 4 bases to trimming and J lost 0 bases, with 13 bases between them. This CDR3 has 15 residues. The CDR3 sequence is CASSPRRLHQETQYF. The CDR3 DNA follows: TGTGCCAGCAGCCCGAGGAGGCTCCACCAAGAGACCCAGTACTTC.

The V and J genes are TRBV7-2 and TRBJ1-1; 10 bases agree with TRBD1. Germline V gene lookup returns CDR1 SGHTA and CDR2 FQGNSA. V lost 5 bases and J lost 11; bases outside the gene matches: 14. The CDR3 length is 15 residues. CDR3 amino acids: CASSAPGQGSQGAFF. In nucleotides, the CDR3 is TGTGCCAGCAGCGCGCCGGGACAGGGGTCCCAGGGGGCTTTCTTT.

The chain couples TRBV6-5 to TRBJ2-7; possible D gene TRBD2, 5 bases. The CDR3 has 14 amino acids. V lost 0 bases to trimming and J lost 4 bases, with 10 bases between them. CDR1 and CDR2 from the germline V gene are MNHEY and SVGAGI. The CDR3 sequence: CASSYSSGVYEQYF. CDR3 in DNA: TGTGCCAGCAGTTACTCGTCCGGGGTTTACGAGCAGTACTTC.

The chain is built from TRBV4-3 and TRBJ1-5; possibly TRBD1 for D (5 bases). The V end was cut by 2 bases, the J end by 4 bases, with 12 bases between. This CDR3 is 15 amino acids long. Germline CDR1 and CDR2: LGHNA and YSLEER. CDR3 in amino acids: CASSQLLGVNQPQHF. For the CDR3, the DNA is TGCGCCAGCAGCCAACTTCTAGGGGTTAATCAGCCCCAGCATTTT.

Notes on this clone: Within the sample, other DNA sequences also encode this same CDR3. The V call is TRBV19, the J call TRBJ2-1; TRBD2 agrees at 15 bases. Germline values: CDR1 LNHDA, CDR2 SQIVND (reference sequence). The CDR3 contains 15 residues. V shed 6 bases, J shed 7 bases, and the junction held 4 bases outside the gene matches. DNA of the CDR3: TGTGCCAGTAGCAGGACTAGCGGGGGGGCGAATGAGCAGTTCTTC. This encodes CASSRTSGGANEQFF.

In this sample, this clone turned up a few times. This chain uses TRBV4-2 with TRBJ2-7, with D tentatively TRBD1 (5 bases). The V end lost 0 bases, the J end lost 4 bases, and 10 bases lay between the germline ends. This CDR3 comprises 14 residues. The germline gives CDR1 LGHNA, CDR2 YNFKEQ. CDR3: CASSQDQGFYEQYF. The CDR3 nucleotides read TGTGCCAGCAGCCAAGACCAGGGTTTTTACGAGCAGTACTTC.

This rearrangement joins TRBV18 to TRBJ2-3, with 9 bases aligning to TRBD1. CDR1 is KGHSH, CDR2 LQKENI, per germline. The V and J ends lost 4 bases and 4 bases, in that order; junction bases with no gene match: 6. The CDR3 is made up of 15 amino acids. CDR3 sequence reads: CASSLTGGSSDTQYF. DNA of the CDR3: TGTGCCAGCTCACTAACAGGGGGCTCTTCAGATACGCAGTATTTT.

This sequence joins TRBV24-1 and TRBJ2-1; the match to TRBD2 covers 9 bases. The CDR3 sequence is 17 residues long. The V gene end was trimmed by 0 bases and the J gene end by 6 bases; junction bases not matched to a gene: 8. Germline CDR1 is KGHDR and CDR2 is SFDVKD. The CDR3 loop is CATSDLGRASGVNEQFF. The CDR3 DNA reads TGTGCCACCAGTGATTTGGGCAGGGCTAGCGGGGTCAATGAGCAGTTCTTC.

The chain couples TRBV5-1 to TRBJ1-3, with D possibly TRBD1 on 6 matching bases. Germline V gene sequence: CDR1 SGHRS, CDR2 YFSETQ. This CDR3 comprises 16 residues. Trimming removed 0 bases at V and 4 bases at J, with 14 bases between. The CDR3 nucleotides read TGCGCCAGCAGCTTGGCCGGGGGGGGCCGGGGAAACACCATATATTTT. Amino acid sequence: CASSLAGGGRGNTIYF.